The following is a TCR beta chain sequence with its context. This entry is derived from a study of T cell changes during pregnancy in multiple sclerosis. The repertoire was sequenced with immunoSEQ multiplex PCR; TCRdb's copy has only in-frame clones and lacks some. The data contain over 80,000 clones, about nine tenths of them singletons. The CDR3 sequence is 16 residues long. With 2 bases clipped from V and 6 bases from J, the junction kept 9 bases outside the gene matches. Germline V gives CDR1 SGHNT, CDR2 YENEEA. The V and J genes are TRBV11-3 and TRBJ2-1, with 8 bases identical to TRBD2. This specimen was peripheral blood, taken in the second trimester of pregnancy. The source of this sequence is a female donor in good health, enrolled as a control in a pregnancy study. This CDR3 is CASSLRSGGSRNEQFF. DNA for the CDR3: TGTGCCAGCAGCTTACGTTCGGGAGGGTCGCGCAATGAGCAGTTCTTC.